This T cell receptor beta chain was identified in a study of sequential checkpoint blockade in melanoma. Specified treatment: randomized to nivolumab then ipilimumab (arm A) or the reverse (arm B). Clones were read by immunoSEQ multiplex PCR, and TCRdb kept only the in-frame ones, dropping some. The sample has 30,000 to 45,000 clones, around nine tenths seen once. Germline V gene data show CDR1 as SGHVS and CDR2 as FQNEAQ. The V segment lost 1 base and the J segment 0 bases; nucleotides outside the gene matches: 4. The CDR3 covers 16 residues. The chain combines TRBV7-8 with TRBJ2-7, with TRBD2 matching 9 bases. This sequence was found in a human donor with melanoma. The sequences come from CD8+ T cells sorted from blood (inferred from file names), collected from a patient given nivolumab and ipilimumab in sequence. The CDR3 loop reads CASSLEASGVSYEQYV. CDR3 nucleotides: TGTGCCAGCAGCTTAGAGGCTAGCGGGGTCTCCTACGAGCAGTACGTC.